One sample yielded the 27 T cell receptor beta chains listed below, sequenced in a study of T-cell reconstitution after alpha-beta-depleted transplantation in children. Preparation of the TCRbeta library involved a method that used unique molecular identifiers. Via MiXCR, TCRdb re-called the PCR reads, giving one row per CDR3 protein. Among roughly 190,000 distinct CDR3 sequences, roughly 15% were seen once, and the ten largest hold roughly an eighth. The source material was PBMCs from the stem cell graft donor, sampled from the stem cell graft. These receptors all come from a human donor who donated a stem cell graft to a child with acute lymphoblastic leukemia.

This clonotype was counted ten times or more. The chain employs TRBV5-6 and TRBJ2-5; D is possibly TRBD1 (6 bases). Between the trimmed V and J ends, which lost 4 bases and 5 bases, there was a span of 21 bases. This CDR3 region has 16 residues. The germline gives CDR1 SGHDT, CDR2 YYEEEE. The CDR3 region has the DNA TGTGCCAGCAGCCCGACCGCAGGGGACGGCGGGGAGACCCAGTACTTC. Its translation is CASSPTAGDGGETQYF.

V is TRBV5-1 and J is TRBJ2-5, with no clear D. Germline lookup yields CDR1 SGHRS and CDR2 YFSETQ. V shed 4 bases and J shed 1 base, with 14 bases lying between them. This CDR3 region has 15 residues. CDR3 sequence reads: CASSPLSGSQETQYF. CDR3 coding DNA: TGCGCCAGCAGCCCGCTTTCGGGCAGCCAAGAGACCCAGTACTTC. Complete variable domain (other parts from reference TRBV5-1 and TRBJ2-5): KAGVTQTPRYLIKTRGQQVTLSCSPISGHRSVSWYQQTPGQGLQFLFEYFSETQRNKGNFPGRFSGRQFSNSRSEMNVSTLELGDSALYLCASSPLSGSQETQYFGPGTRLLVL.

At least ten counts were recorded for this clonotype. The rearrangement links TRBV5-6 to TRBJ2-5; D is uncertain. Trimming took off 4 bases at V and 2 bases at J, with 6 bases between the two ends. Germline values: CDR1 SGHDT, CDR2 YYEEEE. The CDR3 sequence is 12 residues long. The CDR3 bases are TGTGCCAGCAGCCGTAATCAAGAGACCCAGTACTTC. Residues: CASSRNQETQYF.

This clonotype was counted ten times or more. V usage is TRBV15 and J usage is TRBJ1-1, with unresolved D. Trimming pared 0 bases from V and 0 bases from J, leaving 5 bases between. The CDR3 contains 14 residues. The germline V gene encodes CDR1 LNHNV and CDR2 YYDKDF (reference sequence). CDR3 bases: TGTGCCACCAGCAGAGATCTAGTGAACACTGAAGCTTTCTTT. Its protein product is CATSRDLVNTEAFF. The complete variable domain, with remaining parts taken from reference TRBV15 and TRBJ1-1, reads DAMVIQNPRYQVTQFGKPVTLSCSQTLNHNVMYWYQQKSSQAPKLLFHYYDKDFNNEADTPDNFQSRRPNTSFCFLDIRSPGLGDTAMYLCATSRDLVNTEAFFGQGTRLTVV.

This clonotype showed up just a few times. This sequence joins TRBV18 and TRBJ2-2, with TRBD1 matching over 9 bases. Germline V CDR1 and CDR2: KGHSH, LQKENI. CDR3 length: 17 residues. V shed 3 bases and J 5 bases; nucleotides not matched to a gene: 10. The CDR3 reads CASSPRLPGQGTGELFF. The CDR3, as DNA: TGTGCCAGCTCACCGAGACTTCCGGGACAGGGAACCGGGGAGCTGTTTTTT.

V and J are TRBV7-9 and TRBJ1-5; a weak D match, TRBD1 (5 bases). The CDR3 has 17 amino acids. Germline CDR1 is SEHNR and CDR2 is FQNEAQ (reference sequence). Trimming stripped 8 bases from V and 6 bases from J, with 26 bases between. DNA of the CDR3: TGTGCCAGCTCTCGGGTTCTCGGGGGGGGATCCGGTCAGCCCCAGCATTTT. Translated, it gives CASSRVLGGGSGQPQHF.

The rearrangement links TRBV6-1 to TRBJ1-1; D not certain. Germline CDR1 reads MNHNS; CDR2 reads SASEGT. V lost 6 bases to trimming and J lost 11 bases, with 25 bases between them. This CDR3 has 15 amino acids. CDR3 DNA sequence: TGTGCCAGCAGCTCCAATCCCCGTCGGGGTCGTATTGCTTTCTTT. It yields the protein CASSSNPRRGRIAFF.

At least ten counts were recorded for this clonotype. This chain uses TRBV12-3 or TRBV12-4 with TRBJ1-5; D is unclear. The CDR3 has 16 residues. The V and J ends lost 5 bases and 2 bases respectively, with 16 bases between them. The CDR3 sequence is CASSPRGGDGNQPQHF. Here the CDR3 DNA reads TGTGCCAGCAGTCCCCGTGGTGGAGACGGCAATCAGCCCCAGCATTTT.

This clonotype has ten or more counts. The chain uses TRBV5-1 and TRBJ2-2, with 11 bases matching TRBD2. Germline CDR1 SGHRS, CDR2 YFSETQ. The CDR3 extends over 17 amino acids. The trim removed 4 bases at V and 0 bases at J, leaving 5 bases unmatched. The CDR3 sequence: CASSKPLAGANTGELFF. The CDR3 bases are TGCGCCAGCAGCAAACCACTAGCGGGAGCGAACACCGGGGAGCTGTTTTTT.

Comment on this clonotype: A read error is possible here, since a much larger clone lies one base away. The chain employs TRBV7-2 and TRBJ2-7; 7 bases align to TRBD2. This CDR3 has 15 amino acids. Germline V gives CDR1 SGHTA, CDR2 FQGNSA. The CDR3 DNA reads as TGTGCCAGCAGCTTACTAGCGGACAATACCTACGTGCAGTACTTC. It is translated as CASSLLADNTYVQYF. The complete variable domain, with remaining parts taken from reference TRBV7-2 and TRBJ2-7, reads GAGVSQSPSNKVTEKGKDVELRCDPISGHTALYWYRQSLGQGLEFLIYFQGNSAPDKSGLPSDRFSAERTGGSVSTLTIQRTQQEDSAVYLCASSLLADNTYVQYFGPGTRLTVT.

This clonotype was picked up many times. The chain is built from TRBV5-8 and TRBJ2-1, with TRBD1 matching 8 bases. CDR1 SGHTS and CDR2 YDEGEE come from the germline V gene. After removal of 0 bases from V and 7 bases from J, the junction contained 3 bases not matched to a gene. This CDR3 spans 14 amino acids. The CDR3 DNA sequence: TGTGCCAGCAGCTTGGCCTACAGGGGGAATGAGCAGTTCTTC. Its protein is CASSLAYRGNEQFF.

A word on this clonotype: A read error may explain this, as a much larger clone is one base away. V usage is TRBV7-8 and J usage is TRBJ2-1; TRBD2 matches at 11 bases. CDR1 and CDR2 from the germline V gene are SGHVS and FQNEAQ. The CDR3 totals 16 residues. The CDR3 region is CGSSSEASGRLDEQFF. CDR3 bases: TGTGGCAGCAGCTCGGAGGCTAGCGGGAGGTTGGATGAGCAGTTCTTC.

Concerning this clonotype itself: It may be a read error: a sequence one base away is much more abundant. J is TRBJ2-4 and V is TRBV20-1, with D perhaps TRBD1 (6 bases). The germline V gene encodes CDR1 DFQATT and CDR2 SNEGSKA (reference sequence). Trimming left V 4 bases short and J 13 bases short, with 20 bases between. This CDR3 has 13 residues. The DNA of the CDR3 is TGCAGTGCTACCTCACAGGGAAACAATGAGCAGTACTTC. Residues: CSATSQGNNEQYF.

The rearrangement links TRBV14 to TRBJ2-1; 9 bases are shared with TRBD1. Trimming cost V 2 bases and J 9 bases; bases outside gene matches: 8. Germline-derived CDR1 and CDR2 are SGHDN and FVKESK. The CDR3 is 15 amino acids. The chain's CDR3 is CASSQFGDREGEQFF. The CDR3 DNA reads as TGTGCCAGCAGCCAATTCGGGGACAGGGAGGGTGAGCAGTTCTTC.

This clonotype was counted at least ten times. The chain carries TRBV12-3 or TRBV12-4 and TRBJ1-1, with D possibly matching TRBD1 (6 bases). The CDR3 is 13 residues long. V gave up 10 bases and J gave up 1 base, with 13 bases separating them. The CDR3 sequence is CATSRDKNTEAFF. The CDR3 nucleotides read TGTGCCACCTCCCGGGACAAGAACACTGAAGCTTTCTTT.

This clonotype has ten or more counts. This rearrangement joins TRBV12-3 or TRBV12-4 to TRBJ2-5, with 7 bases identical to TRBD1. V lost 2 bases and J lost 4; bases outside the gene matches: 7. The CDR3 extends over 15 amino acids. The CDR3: CASSLLTGLGETQYF. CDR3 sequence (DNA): TGTGCCAGCAGTTTATTGACAGGGCTCGGAGAGACCCAGTACTTC.

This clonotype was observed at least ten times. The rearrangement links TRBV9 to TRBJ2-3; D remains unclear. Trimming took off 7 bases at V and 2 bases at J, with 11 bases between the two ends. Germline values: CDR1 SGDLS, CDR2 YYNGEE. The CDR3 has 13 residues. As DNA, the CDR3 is TGTGCCAGCGGAGAACGGTCCACAGATACGCAGTATTTT. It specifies CASGERSTDTQYF. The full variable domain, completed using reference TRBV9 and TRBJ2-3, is DSGVTQTPKHLITATGQRVTLRCSPRSGDLSVYWYQQSLDQGLQFLIQYYNGEERAKGNILERFSAQQFPDLHSELNLSSLELGDSALYFCASGERSTDTQYFGPGTRLTVL.

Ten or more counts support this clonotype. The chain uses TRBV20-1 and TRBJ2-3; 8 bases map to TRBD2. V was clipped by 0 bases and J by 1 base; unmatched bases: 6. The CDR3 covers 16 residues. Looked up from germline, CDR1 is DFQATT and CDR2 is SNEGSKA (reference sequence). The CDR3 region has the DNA TGCAGTGCTAGAGAATGGCGAGCGGGAGGCACAGATACGCAGTATTTT. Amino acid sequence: CSAREWRAGGTDTQYF.

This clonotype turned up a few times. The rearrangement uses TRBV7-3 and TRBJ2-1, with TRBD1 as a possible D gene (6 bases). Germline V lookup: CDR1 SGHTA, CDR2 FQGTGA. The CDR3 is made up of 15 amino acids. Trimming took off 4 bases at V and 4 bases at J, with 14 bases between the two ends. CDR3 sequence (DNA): TGTGCCAGCAGCTCGATGCCGGGACAATACAATGAGCAGTTCTTC. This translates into CASSSMPGQYNEQFF.

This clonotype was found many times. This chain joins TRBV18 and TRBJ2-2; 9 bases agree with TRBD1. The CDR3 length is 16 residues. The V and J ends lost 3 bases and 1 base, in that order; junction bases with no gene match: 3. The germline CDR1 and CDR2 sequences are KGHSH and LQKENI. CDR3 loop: CASSPRTGENTGELFF. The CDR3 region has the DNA TGTGCCAGCTCACCTCGGACAGGGGAGAACACCGGGGAGCTGTTTTTT.

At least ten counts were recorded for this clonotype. CDR3 loop: CASSLLRGTLTDTQYF. CDR3 in DNA: TGTGCCAGCAGCCTACTGAGGGGGACTCTCACAGATACGCAGTATTTT. The genes are TRBV6-5 and TRBJ2-3; perhaps D is TRBD1 or TRBD2 (6 bases each). Germline CDR1 reads MNHEY; CDR2 reads SVGAGI. The CDR3 contains 16 residues. Trimming left V 6 bases short and J 2 bases short, with 18 bases between.

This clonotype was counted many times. The CDR3 sequence: CSVVRNLGLERGYTF. CDR3 nucleotide sequence: TGCAGCGTTGTACGCAACCTCGGTTTAGAACGCGGCTACACCTTC. This chain links TRBV29-1 with TRBJ1-2; D gene uncertain. The CDR3 contains 15 residues. Trimming shortened V by 4 bases and J by 8 bases, and 23 bases separated the two germline ends. Germline loops: CDR1 SQVTM, CDR2 ANQGSEA.

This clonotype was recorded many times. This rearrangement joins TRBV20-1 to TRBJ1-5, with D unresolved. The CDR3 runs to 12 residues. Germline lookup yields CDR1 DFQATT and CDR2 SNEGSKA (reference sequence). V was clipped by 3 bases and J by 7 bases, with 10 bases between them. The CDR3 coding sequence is TGCAGTGCTAGCGGACGAGGGCAGCCCCAGCATTTT. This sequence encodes CSASGRGQPQHF.

In DNA, the CDR3 is TGCAGTGCTAGTGATAGACCTGTGGAGACCCAGTACTTC. Translating gives CSASDRPVETQYF. J is TRBJ2-5 and V is TRBV20-1; D unresolved. Germline V gene sequence: CDR1 DFQATT, CDR2 SNEGSKA (reference sequence). This CDR3 spans 13 amino acids. Trimming removed 3 bases from V and 5 bases from J, with 13 bases in between.

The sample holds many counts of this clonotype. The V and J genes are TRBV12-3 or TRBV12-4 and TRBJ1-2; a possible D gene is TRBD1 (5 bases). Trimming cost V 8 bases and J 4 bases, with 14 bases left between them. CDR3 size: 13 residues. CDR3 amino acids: CASAFKRGYGYTF. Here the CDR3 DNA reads TGTGCCAGCGCGTTTAAGAGGGGCTATGGCTACACCTTC.

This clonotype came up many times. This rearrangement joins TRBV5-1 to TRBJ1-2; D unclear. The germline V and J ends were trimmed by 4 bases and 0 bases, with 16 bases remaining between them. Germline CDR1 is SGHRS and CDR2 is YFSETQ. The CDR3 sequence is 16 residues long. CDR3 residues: CASSLNPEGANYGYTF. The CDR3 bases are TGCGCCAGCAGCCTAAACCCCGAGGGAGCTAACTATGGCTACACCTTC.

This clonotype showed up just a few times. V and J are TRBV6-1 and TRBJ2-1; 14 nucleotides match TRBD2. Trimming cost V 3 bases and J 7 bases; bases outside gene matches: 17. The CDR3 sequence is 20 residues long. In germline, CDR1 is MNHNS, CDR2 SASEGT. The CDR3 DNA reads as TGTGCCAGCAGTGAGGGTTTTTGGACTAGCGGGAGGACCGGTAGAAATGAGCAGTTCTTC. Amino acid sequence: CASSEGFWTSGRTGRNEQFF.